This passage covers 30 T cell receptor beta chains from one sample sequenced in a study of CD8+ T cells in alopecia areata. Sequencing used cDNA as its template, made by extracting RNA and reverse transcribing it. Repertoires were generated with immunoSEQ multiplex PCR, while TCRdb's copy carries only in-frame clones and drops some. The sample consists of around 69,000 clones, approximately 61% of them appearing once. The source material was CD8+ T cells sorted from blood, sampled at week 0. These receptors were collected from a human donor with alopecia areata.

The chain joins TRBV7-2 to TRBJ2-3; 7 nucleotides match TRBD2. The length of the CDR3 is 15 residues. Germline V CDR1 and CDR2: SGHTA, FQGNSA. Trimming cost V 4 bases and J 11 bases; bases outside gene matches: 15. The CDR3 protein is CASSSGPAPGGGQYF. CDR3 DNA: TGTGCCAGCAGCTCCGGACCGGCCCCGGGAGGTGGGCAGTATTTT.

The CDR3 region is CASSLSSGYYEQYF. CDR3 nucleotides: TGCGCCAGCAGCCTGTCGTCGGGGTACTACGAGCAGTACTTC. The J gene is TRBJ2-7, the V gene TRBV5-1; D is perhaps TRBD2 (5 bases). This CDR3 spans 14 amino acids. Germline values: CDR1 SGHRS, CDR2 YFSETQ. The V gene lost 4 bases and the J gene lost 3 bases, with 14 bases spanning the gap.

This clone was seen only once. The V gene is TRBV30, the J gene TRBJ1-5; D gene ambiguous. Germline-derived CDR1 and CDR2 are GTSNPN and SVGIG (reference sequence). V shed 1 base and J shed 1 base, with 11 bases lying between them. CDR3 length: 15 residues. The CDR3 DNA follows: TGTGCCTGGAGTGGGGGAGAGGTCAGCAATCAGCCCCAGCATTTT. Its translation: CAWSGGEVSNQPQHF.

This CDR3 is CAWSFSGSSYNEQFF. CDR3 coding DNA: TGTGCCTGGTCCTTCAGCGGGAGCTCCTACAATGAGCAGTTCTTC. V is TRBV30 and J is TRBJ2-1; 8 nucleotides line up with TRBD2. The CDR3 totals 15 residues. The V and J ends lost 5 bases and 0 bases, in that order; junction bases with no gene match: 6. Germline CDR1 reads GTSNPN; CDR2 reads SVGIG (reference sequence).

The genes are TRBV5-6 and TRBJ1-2; 10 positions agree with TRBD1. V shed 0 bases and J 5 bases; nucleotides not matched to a gene: 7. The CDR3 spans 16 residues. In germline, CDR1 is SGHDT, CDR2 YYEEEE. DNA of the CDR3: TGTGCCAGCAGCTTGGCCGCCGGGACAGGGGTTTATGGCTACACCTTC. Amino acid sequence: CASSLAAGTGVYGYTF.

The V and J genes are TRBV28 and TRBJ2-7; 9 bases align to TRBD1. CDR1 is MDHEN and CDR2 is SYDVKM in the germline V gene. The CDR3 spans 15 residues. The trim removed 2 bases at V and 6 bases at J, leaving 8 bases unmatched. This chain's CDR3 is CASSLAGTGLTEQYF. The CDR3 DNA sequence: TGTGCCAGCAGTTTAGCCGGGACAGGGTTGACCGAGCAGTACTTC.

This clone has just a few counts. V usage is TRBV4-1 and J usage is TRBJ2-5; no reliable D call. Germline V gives CDR1 MGHRA, CDR2 YSYEKL. The CDR3 extends over 14 amino acids. Trimming removed 0 bases from V and 7 bases from J, with 12 bases in between. The CDR3 sequence is CASSQDGGTGTQYF. The CDR3, as DNA: TGCGCCAGCAGCCAAGATGGCGGAACGGGGACCCAGTACTTC.

The chain employs TRBV6-5 and TRBJ1-2, with 11 bases aligning to TRBD1. This CDR3 is built from 13 residues. V was clipped by 4 bases and J by 6 bases; unmatched bases: 1. In germline, CDR1 is MNHEY, CDR2 SVGAGI. The CDR3 spells CASSWTGGDGYTF. CDR3 bases: TGTGCCAGCAGTTGGACAGGGGGCGATGGCTACACCTTC.

This chain uses TRBV7-2 with TRBJ1-1; 7 positions agree with TRBD1. The trim removed 1 base at V and 10 bases at J, leaving 12 bases unmatched. Germline V CDR1 and CDR2: SGHTA, FQGNSA. The CDR3 spans 15 residues. CDR3 DNA: TGTGCCAGCAGCTTAGTACCAGGGGGAATTATAGTAGCTTTCTTT. The encoded protein is CASSLVPGGIIVAFF. The complete variable domain, with remaining parts taken from reference TRBV7-2 and TRBJ1-1, reads GAGVSQSPSNKVTEKGKDVELRCDPISGHTALYWYRQSLGQGLEFLIYFQGNSAPDKSGLPSDRFSAERTGGSVSTLTIQRTQQEDSAVYLCASSLVPGGIIVAFFGQGTRLTVV.

The V and J genes are TRBV6-5 and TRBJ2-7; perhaps TRBD2 as D (5 bases). Germline CDR1 is MNHEY and CDR2 is SVGAGI. The CDR3 covers 12 residues. V was shortened by 5 bases and J by 4 bases, with 9 bases between the two germline ends. The DNA for the CDR3 is TGTGCCAGCAGTCCAAGCGGTTACGAGCAGTACTTC. Translation: CASSPSGYEQYF.

The chain has TRBV7-2 and TRBJ2-3, with D unresolved. Per germline, CDR1 SGHTA and CDR2 FQGNSA. Deletions cut 4 bases from V and 0 bases from J, with 17 bases between. The CDR3 length is 17 residues. The CDR3 protein is CASSSVGSGFSTDTQYF. CDR3 sequence (DNA): TGTGCCAGCAGCTCCGTGGGATCTGGTTTTAGCACAGATACGCAGTATTTT.

The chain uses TRBV9 and TRBJ2-3; 13 bases match TRBD2. The CDR3 length is 16 residues. Per germline, CDR1 SGDLS and CDR2 YYNGEE. J was trimmed by 4 bases and V by 4 bases; bases with no gene match: 6. CDR3 loop: CASSSGLAGVSDTQYF. CDR3 nucleotide sequence: TGTGCCAGCAGCTCCGGACTAGCGGGAGTGTCAGATACGCAGTATTTT.

A few counts support this clone. As DNA, the CDR3 is TGCGCCAGCAGCCAAGGGATAGGCCGTGGAAACACCATATATTTT. Translated, it gives CASSQGIGRGNTIYF. The rearrangement uses TRBV4-1 and TRBJ1-3; D gene unclear. Germline values: CDR1 MGHRA, CDR2 YSYEKL. V was shortened by 1 base and J by 3 bases, with 10 bases between the two germline ends. The CDR3 is made up of 15 amino acids.

The chain is built from TRBV30 and TRBJ2-5, with D possibly called TRBD1 or TRBD2 (6 bases each). CDR3 size: 14 residues. V gave up 2 bases and J gave up 5 bases, with 15 bases separating them. CDR1 and CDR2 (germline): GTSNPN, SVGIG (reference sequence). CDR3 nucleotide sequence: TGTGCCTGGAGTATACTAGGGGGAGGCGAGACCCAGTACTTC. This translates into CAWSILGGGETQYF.

This clone was counted between two and nine times. The chain couples TRBV4-1 to TRBJ2-1; a possible D gene is TRBD2 (5 bases). CDR1 is MGHRA and CDR2 is YSYEKL in the germline V gene. The CDR3 consists of 14 residues. Trimming took 0 bases from V and 8 from J, leaving 11 bases between them. CDR3 protein: CASSQDLEGYEQFF. The DNA of the CDR3 is TGCGCCAGCAGCCAAGATCTAGAGGGATATGAGCAGTTCTTC.

This clone was detected ten times or more. The genes are TRBV13 and TRBJ1-2; possibly TRBD1 for D (6 bases). CDR1 and CDR2 from the germline V gene are PRHDT and FYEKMQ (reference sequence). Between the trimmed V and J ends, which lost 3 bases and 8 bases, there was a span of 19 bases. CDR3 length equals 15 residues. DNA for the CDR3: TGTGCCAGCAGCTTGGGGGCCCTGGGGGAGGAGGGCTACACCTTC. Translation: CASSLGALGEEGYTF.

This clone has more than one count but fewer than ten. The V call is TRBV6-1, the J call TRBJ1-2; D is undetermined. This CDR3 comprises 14 residues. Germline V gene data show CDR1 as MNHNS and CDR2 as SASEGT. V was pared by 1 base and J by 3 bases, with 9 bases between. The CDR3 DNA reads TGTGCCAGCAGTGAAGAAAACGGCGACTATGGCTACACCTTC. Translating gives CASSEENGDYGYTF.

The rearrangement joins TRBV30 to TRBJ2-1; D ambiguous. The CDR3 extends over 13 amino acids. With 4 bases removed from V and 8 bases from J, the gap between germline ends came to 15 bases. Germline V gene lookup returns CDR1 GTSNPN and CDR2 SVGIG (reference sequence). The CDR3 DNA is TGTGCCTGGACCCACCTGATAACGGATGAGCAGTTCTTC. It translates to CAWTHLITDEQFF. Variable domain in full (rest from reference TRBV30 and TRBJ2-1): SQTIHQWPATLVQPVGSPLSLECTVEGTSNPNLYWYRQAAGRGLQLLFYSVGIGQISSEVPQNLSASRPQDRQFILSSKKLLLSDSGFYLCAWTHLITDEQFFGPGTRLTVL.

The chain joins TRBV5-6 to TRBJ1-2; 9 nucleotides line up with TRBD1. The CDR3 consists of 14 residues. V lost 5 bases to trimming and J lost 8 bases; unmatched junction nucleotides: 10. The germline V gene has CDR1 SGHDT and CDR2 YYEEEE. The DNA for the CDR3 is TGTGCCAGCAGAATGACAGGGGGAGGGAAAGGCTACACCTTC. Its protein product is CASRMTGGGKGYTF.

This clone was counted once. The chain recombines TRBV7-6 with TRBJ1-1, with a weak D call TRBD1 (6 bases). Trimming took 0 bases from V and 5 from J, leaving 16 bases between them. Germline CDR1 SGHVS, CDR2 FNYEAQ. The CDR3 sequence is 16 residues long. The CDR3 nucleotides are TGTGCCAGCAGCTTAGCGACAGGAGAGGGAATGACTGAAGCTTTCTTT. It specifies CASSLATGEGMTEAFF.

The genes are TRBV29-1 and TRBJ2-7; 7 bases match TRBD1. With 6 bases clipped from V and 3 bases from J, the junction kept 8 bases outside the gene matches. CDR3 length equals 13 residues. CDR1 SQVTM and CDR2 ANQGSEA come from the germline V gene. CDR3 residues: CSVPGQSYYEQYF. The CDR3 nucleotides read TGCAGCGTACCGGGACAGTCTTACTACGAGCAGTACTTC.

This sequence joins TRBV14 and TRBJ2-7, with D possibly TRBD1 on 5 matching bases. CDR3 length: 14 residues. V lost 1 base and J 2 bases, leaving 9 bases between the germline ends. CDR1 is SGHDN and CDR2 is FVKESK in the germline V gene. This chain's CDR3 is CASSQAGRAYEQYF. CDR3 DNA sequence: TGTGCCAGCAGCCAAGCGGGCAGGGCCTACGAGCAGTACTTC. Filled out from reference TRBV14 and TRBJ2-7, the complete variable domain reads EAGVTQFPSHSVIEKGQTVTLRCDPISGHDNLYWYRRVMGKEIKFLLHFVKESKQDESGMPNNRFLAERTGGTYSTLKVQPAELEDSGVYFCASSQAGRAYEQYFGPGTRLTVT.

This chain uses TRBV30 with TRBJ2-7; D unclear. This CDR3 region has 14 residues. Trimming cost V 2 bases and J 6 bases, with 17 bases left between them. Germline assignment: CDR1 GTSNPN and CDR2 SVGIG (reference sequence). The DNA of the CDR3 is TGTGCCTGGAGTCCGCTCGGTGGGAAAGGCGAGCAGTACTTC. Translating gives CAWSPLGGKGEQYF.

The chain couples TRBV4-1 to TRBJ2-6; D gene unclear. CDR1 MGHRA and CDR2 YSYEKL come from the germline V gene. Trimming took off 0 bases at V and 4 bases at J, with 22 bases between the two ends. The CDR3 sequence is 20 residues long. The CDR3 is CASSQEGSGQAAYGANVLTF. In nucleotides, the CDR3 is TGCGCCAGCAGCCAAGAGGGATCCGGGCAGGCCGCTTACGGGGCCAACGTCCTGACTTTC.

V gene TRBV11-2 combines with J gene TRBJ2-7; 8 nucleotides line up with TRBD1. Germline values: CDR1 SGHAT, CDR2 FQNNGV. The CDR3 sequence is 14 residues long. The V segment lost 3 bases and the J segment 5 bases; nucleotides outside the gene matches: 6. The chain's CDR3 is CASSFGQGIDEQYF. DNA for the CDR3: TGTGCCAGCAGCTTCGGACAGGGAATTGACGAGCAGTACTTC.

DNA for the CDR3: TGTGCCAGCAGCGTATATTCAGAGCCCACAGATACGCAGTATTTT. It is translated as CASSVYSEPTDTQYF. The gene calls are TRBV9 and TRBJ2-3; D is undetermined. This CDR3 is 15 amino acids long. Trimming took off 1 base at V and 2 bases at J, with 11 bases between the two ends. Germline V gene data show CDR1 as SGDLS and CDR2 as YYNGEE.

This clone appeared a few times. This sequence joins TRBV25-1 and TRBJ2-7; maybe TRBD1 (7 bases). Trimming pared 2 bases from V and 7 bases from J, leaving 12 bases between. CDR1 and CDR2 (germline): MGHDK, SYGVNS. The CDR3 extends over 13 amino acids. The CDR3 spells CASSEGRGREQYF. In DNA form, the CDR3 reads TGTGCCAGCAGTGAAGGCAGGGGGAGGGAGCAGTACTTC.

The chain combines TRBV5-6 with TRBJ2-3, with TRBD2 as a possible D gene (5 bases). V lost 1 base and J 4 bases, leaving 7 bases between the germline ends. This CDR3 has 13 amino acids. Per germline, CDR1 SGHDT and CDR2 YYEEEE. The CDR3: CASSLTRADTQYF. CDR3 nucleotide sequence: TGTGCCAGCAGCTTGACGCGGGCAGATACGCAGTATTTT.

This clone was seen only a few times. This chain joins TRBV13 and TRBJ2-1; TRBD1 agrees at 8 bases. Losses at the gene ends were 5 bases for V and 0 bases for J; bases not matched to a gene: 3. This CDR3 contains 15 residues. Germline CDR1 reads PRHDT; CDR2 reads FYEKMQ (reference sequence). CDR3: CASSLGQGSYNEQFF. CDR3 bases: TGTGCCAGCAGCCTCGGACAGGGCTCCTACAATGAGCAGTTCTTC. Complete variable domain (other parts from reference TRBV13 and TRBJ2-1): AAGVIQSPRHLIKEKRETATLKCYPIPRHDTVYWYQQGPGQDPQFLISFYEKMQSDKGSIPDRFSAQQFSDYHSELNMSSLELGDSALYFCASSLGQGSYNEQFFGPGTRLTVL.

V gene TRBV5-6 combines with J gene TRBJ2-1, with no clear D. The CDR3 totals 12 residues. Trimming removed 1 base at V and 9 bases at J, with 8 bases between. Germline CDR1 is SGHDT and CDR2 is YYEEEE. The CDR3 DNA is TGTGCCAGCAGCTTGAAAAGGATTGAGCAGTTCTTC. Translation: CASSLKRIEQFF.